This note documents a single T cell receptor (beta chain) sequence. In the same sample, other DNA sequences code for this CDR3. This entry belongs to a study of blood T cell repertoires in COVID-19. Study-level background: Italy, Spain and the United States were the sources of the convalescent and acute COVID-19 samples. Sources were T cells, B-cell-depleted T cells, or PBMCs; the material itself was cDNA or gDNA.

Original handling: The assay estimated nucleated cells by amplifying reference gene primers. Sequencing was performed with immunoSEQ multiplex PCR; in TCRdb, only in-frame clones are kept and a portion is missing. Clone size and the V and J calls come from that table; the DNA yielded D and trimming. The repertoire consists of tens of thousands of clones, with approximately 87% occurring once and the leading ten covering roughly 1.1%. The V and J ends lost 4 bases and 1 base, in that order; junction bases with no gene match: 4. There are 15 residues in the CDR3. Germline V gives CDR1 MNHEY, CDR2 SMNVEV (reference sequence).

The sample was peripheral blood. The origin of this receptor is a human donor in a cohort sampled during active COVID-19. The genes are TRBV27 and TRBJ2-7, with TRBD2 identical over 10 bases. In DNA form, the CDR3 reads TGTGCCAGCAGTTCCCCGACTAGCGGGTCCTACGAGCAGTACTTC. Its translation: CASSSPTSGSYEQYF.